This T cell receptor beta chain is from a study of spatial heterogeneity in lung cancer. Study-wide points: There were more appearances of ubiquitous expanded tumor TCRs in blood at resection than at follow-up.

The germline CDR1 and CDR2 sequences are MNHEY and SVGEGT. The CDR3 loop spans 12 amino acids. V lost 4 bases and J 9 bases, leaving 9 bases between the germline ends. TCRdb reprocessed the 5' RACE reads with MiXCR, giving one entry per CDR3 protein. The table records about 38,000 distinct CDR3 sequences, 6.5% to 9.5% of them present only once. This clonotype showed up just a few times. Its antigen is as yet unknown. Specified time point: sample taken at primary tumor resection. Tumor, nontumor lung or frozen PBMC supplied whole RNA, sequenced without sorting. The clonotype was recovered from a male donor with early-stage non-small cell lung cancer. This specimen consisted of PBMCs, obtained at surgery. The rearrangement joins TRBV6-2 or TRBV6-3 to TRBJ2-2; no clear D. The CDR3 DNA sequence: TGTGCCAGCAGTTGGCCCTGGAGGGAGCTGTTTTTT. Translation: CASSWPWRELFF.